These 23 T cell receptor beta chains share one sample of origin, sequenced in a study of T cells in Graves' hyperthyroidism and ophthalmopathy. TCR beta CDR3 regions were amplified from RNA. The primer set for the first-round RT-PCR of the TCR CDR3 was HTBI. TCRdb analysed the multiplex PCR reads with MiXCR anew, one entry per CDR3 protein. The sample lists roughly 510,000 distinct CDR3 sequences, about 46% occurring once. Sample: peripheral blood or thyroid tissue (not recorded which). These receptor sequences come from an adult woman with Graves' disease, either hyperthyroidism or ophthalmopathy (not recorded which).

This clonotype was recorded a few times. This chain uses TRBV29-1 with TRBJ2-5, with no clear D. V dropped 2 bases and J dropped 5 bases, with 12 bases sitting between them. CDR1 and CDR2 from the germline V gene are SQVTM and ANQGSEA. The CDR3 covers 13 residues. CDR3 region: CSVEKDGPETQYF. The CDR3 nucleotides read TGCAGCGTTGAAAAGGACGGCCCGGAGACCCAGTACTTC.

The chain joins TRBV12-3 or TRBV12-4 to TRBJ2-2, with D hard to call. Trimming took 3 bases from V and 4 from J, leaving 6 bases between them. This CDR3 region has 13 residues. Here the CDR3 reads CASSFDGTGELFF. For the CDR3, the DNA is TGTGCCAGCAGTTTTGACGGCACCGGGGAGCTGTTTTTT.

Many counts were recorded for this clonotype. The chain uses TRBV28 and TRBJ1-1; D is ambiguous. The CDR3 totals 12 residues. Trimming took 6 bases from V and 4 from J, leaving 9 bases between them. CDR1 MDHEN and CDR2 SYDVKM come from the germline V gene. CDR3 in amino acids: CASSRLGTEAFF. The CDR3, as DNA: TGTGCCAGCAGCCGTCTGGGCACTGAAGCTTTCTTT.

The rearrangement links TRBV7-9 to TRBJ2-2; D unresolved. The ends were cut back, 5 bases at V and 2 bases at J, with 9 bases in the middle. This CDR3 region has 14 residues. Germline CDR1 reads SEHNR; CDR2 reads FQNEAQ (reference sequence). The CDR3 reads CASSPTVNTGELFF. For the CDR3, the DNA is TGTGCCAGCAGCCCAACGGTAAACACCGGGGAGCTGTTTTTT.

There are many counts of this clonotype. This sequence joins TRBV6-5 and TRBJ1-1; 8 bases line up with TRBD1. There are 15 residues in the CDR3. Germline V gives CDR1 MNHEY, CDR2 SVGAGI. V was pared by 0 bases and J by 3 bases, with 3 bases of the junction left unmatched. CDR3 sequence reads: CASSYSLTGDTEAFF. The CDR3 DNA sequence: TGTGCCAGCAGTTACTCCCTGACAGGGGACACTGAAGCTTTCTTT.

This chain joins TRBV2 and TRBJ1-1; D is perhaps TRBD1 (6 bases). The V end was cut by 5 bases, the J end by 4 bases, with 17 bases between. This CDR3 spans 15 amino acids. CDR1 is SNHLY, CDR2 FYNNEI, per germline. The CDR3 protein is CASSLLSRGATEAFF. Written as DNA, the CDR3 is TGTGCCAGCAGTCTCCTGAGCCGGGGGGCCACTGAAGCTTTCTTT.

V is TRBV10-3 and J is TRBJ2-7, with D possibly being TRBD1 (5 bases). The V end lost 6 bases, the J end lost 6 bases, and 15 bases lay between the germline ends. CDR1 is ENHRY and CDR2 is SYGVKD in the germline V gene. The CDR3 contains 13 residues. Here the CDR3 reads CAIRPRDGFEQYF. The DNA of the CDR3 is TGTGCCATCAGACCCAGGGATGGGTTCGAGCAGTACTTC.

This clonotype was detected ten times or more. This sequence joins TRBV7-2 and TRBJ1-2; D is uncertain. Trimming took 5 bases from V and 1 from J, leaving 5 bases between them. This CDR3 spans 12 amino acids. Germline CDR1 SGHTA, CDR2 FQGNSA. The CDR3 DNA is TGTGCCAGCAGCACCCGTAACTATGGCTACACCTTC. This encodes CASSTRNYGYTF.

This clonotype was detected ten times or more. The chain links TRBV20-1 to TRBJ2-7; 13 bases are shared with TRBD2. J was trimmed by 5 bases and V by 0 bases; bases with no gene match: 7. The length of the CDR3 is 16 residues. CDR1 DFQATT and CDR2 SNEGSKA come from the germline V gene (reference sequence). CDR3 in DNA: TGCAGTGCTAGAGATTTCCGGACTAGCGGGAGCCACGAGCAGTACTTC. Translation: CSARDFRTSGSHEQYF.

This clonotype was seen ten or more times. V and J are TRBV7-2 and TRBJ1-1, with D possibly matching TRBD1 (5 bases). Germline V CDR1 and CDR2: SGHTA, FQGNSA. The CDR3 covers 14 residues. Trimming removed 2 bases at V and 1 base at J, with 8 bases between. The CDR3 sequence: CASSLLTANTEAFF. The CDR3 DNA sequence: TGTGCCAGCAGCTTATTGACAGCGAACACTGAAGCTTTCTTT.

Turning to this clonotype: An end of the junction differs from the germline gene, which may be a read error. The chain uses TRBV5-1 and TRBJ2-2; TRBD2 aligns across 9 bases. CDR3 size: 16 residues. Germline lookup yields CDR1 SGHRS and CDR2 YFSETQ. CDR3 sequence reads: CASSASAGGNTGELFF. In DNA, the CDR3 is TGTGCCAGCAGCGCTTCAGCGGGAGGGAACACCGGGGAGCTGTTTTTT.

This clonotype was observed at least ten times. V gene TRBV5-1 combines with J gene TRBJ1-3; D is unresolved. Germline CDR1 is SGHRS and CDR2 is YFSETQ. The V end was cut by 0 bases, the J end by 3 bases, with 4 bases between. CDR3 size: 13 residues. CDR3 loop: CASSLGDGNTIYF. CDR3 sequence (DNA): TGCGCCAGCAGCTTGGGGGATGGAAACACCATATATTTT.

The chain joins TRBV20-1 to TRBJ1-1, with no clear D. V lost 1 base to trimming and J lost 10 bases, with 19 bases between them. The CDR3 loop spans 14 amino acids. Per the germline V gene, CDR1 is DFQATT and CDR2 is SNEGSKA (reference sequence). The CDR3 coding sequence is TGCAGTGCTAGAGTAGTAGGTAGTGGGCCTGGAGCTTTCTTT. The encoded protein is CSARVVGSGPGAFF.

This clonotype was recorded at least ten times. The CDR3 sequence is CSVQPGTGSSFNEKLFF. CDR3 DNA sequence: TGCAGCGTACAACCCGGGACAGGTTCCTCCTTTAATGAAAAACTGTTTTTT. V and J are TRBV29-1 and TRBJ1-4; 8 positions agree with TRBD1. The CDR3 covers 17 residues. Trimming took 6 bases from V and 4 from J; bases not matched to a gene: 16. Germline values: CDR1 SQVTM, CDR2 ANQGSEA.

This clonotype appeared a few times. V usage is TRBV20-1 and J usage is TRBJ1-2; D is unclear. V was trimmed by 1 base and J by 4 bases, leaving 7 bases between them. The CDR3 length is 12 residues. Germline CDR1 and CDR2: DFQATT and SNEGSKA (reference sequence). DNA for the CDR3: TGCAGTGCTAGAGCGACTGCCTATGGCTACACCTTC. Translated, it gives CSARATAYGYTF.

The chain recombines TRBV24-1 with TRBJ1-2; TRBD1 is a possible D gene (6 bases). The CDR3 runs 12 residues. Germline CDR1 KGHDR, CDR2 SFDVKD. V was shortened by 3 bases and J by 10 bases, with 11 bases between the two germline ends. Here the CDR3 reads CATSDPGQPYTF. As DNA, the CDR3 is TGTGCCACCAGTGATCCCGGACAGCCCTACACCTTC.

The gene calls are TRBV7-3 and TRBJ2-2, with D uncertain. The CDR3 runs 16 residues. From germline, CDR1 is SGHTA and CDR2 FQGTGA. With 2 bases removed from V and 4 bases from J, the gap between germline ends came to 14 bases. The CDR3 sequence: CASSLDLRSSTGELFF. In DNA form, the CDR3 reads TGTGCCAGCAGCTTAGATCTCAGGTCGAGCACCGGGGAGCTGTTTTTT.

This chain connects TRBV7-3 to TRBJ2-2; 9 bases map to TRBD2. This CDR3 comprises 17 residues. The V segment lost 1 base and the J segment 6 bases; nucleotides outside the gene matches: 9. The germline CDR1 and CDR2 sequences are SGHTA and FQGTGA. CDR3 DNA: TGTGCCAGCAGCTTAATAGCGGGGGCCGGTTTGGCCGGGGAGCTGTTTTTT. This translates into CASSLIAGAGLAGELFF.

The rearrangement joins TRBV20-1 to TRBJ2-7, with D uncertain. The CDR3 sequence is 14 residues long. Between the trimmed V and J ends, which lost 0 bases and 2 bases, there was a span of 11 bases. Germline V lookup: CDR1 DFQATT, CDR2 SNEGSKA (reference sequence). CDR3 DNA: TGCAGTGCTAGAGAGTTCATACCCGCCTACGAGCAGTACTTC. This translates into CSAREFIPAYEQYF.

This clonotype was seen a single time. This may be a read error, as it is one base from a much larger clone. V gene TRBV20-1 combines with J gene TRBJ2-7; D may be TRBD2 (5 bases). The CDR3 has 12 amino acids. Trimming pared 7 bases from V and 2 bases from J, leaving 12 bases between. Germline V CDR1 and CDR2: DFQATT, SNEGSKA (reference sequence). CDR3 amino acids: CSGRRAPYEQYF. The CDR3 nucleotides are TGCAGTGGAAGGCGGGCCCCCTACGAGCAGTACTTC.

This clonotype has a count of ten or more. The J gene is TRBJ1-1, the V gene TRBV12-3 or TRBV12-4; D perhaps matches TRBD1 (5 bases). The CDR3 loop spans 14 amino acids. V was cut by 7 bases and J by 1 base, with 13 bases left in between. CDR3 region: CASILGGPNTEAFF. The CDR3 DNA reads as TGTGCCAGCATTCTGGGGGGACCGAACACTGAAGCTTTCTTT.

V is TRBV2 and J is TRBJ1-4, with TRBD1 matching over 8 bases. This CDR3 region has 15 residues. CDR1 and CDR2 from the germline V gene are SNHLY and FYNNEI. Trimming at V came to 4 bases and at J to 8 bases, leaving 9 bases not matched to a gene. The CDR3 region is CASSVQDRAEEKLFF. The CDR3 coding sequence is TGTGCCAGCAGTGTCCAGGACAGGGCGGAGGAAAAACTGTTTTTT.

The chain links TRBV27 to TRBJ1-2, with 8 positions matching TRBD1. Trimming removed 2 bases from V and 6 bases from J; junction bases left unmatched: 5. The CDR3 totals 14 residues. Germline loops: CDR1 MNHEY, CDR2 SMNVEV (reference sequence). The CDR3 DNA reads TGTGCCAGCAGTTTACAGGGGGCAGGCGATGGCTACACCTTC. This gives the protein CASSLQGAGDGYTF.